The clone carrying this TCR beta chain was counted ten times or more. Next came a second PCR, run for about 7 to 12 cycles, which used a sample-barcoded 5' primer along with a J-beta primer mix. TCRdb reprocessed the 5' RACE reads via MiXCR and lists one record per CDR3 protein. The table lists 750,000 or so distinct CDR3 sequences, 25% of them singletons, with around 9.2% in the top ten. The CDR3 covers 13 residues. V lost 3 bases and J lost 5, with 10 bases in between. The germline CDR1 and CDR2 sequences are DFQATT and SNEGSKA (reference sequence). This sample was taken from a study of blood T cells in healthy people across ages. These data were likewise used in another study, on T cells of mothers and their children.

Sequenced: blood. The TCR sequence derives from a boy under 18 in good health. The V and J genes are TRBV20-1 and TRBJ1-4; D is undetermined. The CDR3 sequence is CSARRTQNEKLFF. In DNA form, the CDR3 reads TGCAGTGCTAGGCGGACCCAGAATGAAAAACTGTTTTTT.